This T cell receptor (beta chain) emerged from a study of beta chain features in type 1 diabetes. Study-wide results and caveats: Compared with healthy donors, patients appeared to share more similar naive, central memory and regulatory TCRB repertoires. People with Type 1 diabetes carried modestly yet significantly shorter TCRB CDR3s in all four CD4+ subsets. For TCRB rearrangement, an influence of HLA type remained unresolved here.

In its sample, this clone was seen a few times. What it binds is not known. Each of the sorted populations had a purity greater than 95%. Reverse transcribing all isolated RNA meant expressed TCRB transcripts were sequenced. An average of about 3.4 million reads was obtained for naive, central memory and regulatory T cell samples. This table comes from immunoSEQ multiplex PCR, and its TCRdb copy is limited to in-frame clones, with some not included. The data show around 600,000 clones, 9.5% to 15% seen once. The length of the CDR3 is 16 residues. The V gene's germline CDR1 is LGHNA and CDR2 YNFKEQ. The V gene end was trimmed by 1 base and the J gene end by 9 bases; junction bases not matched to a gene: 8.

This chain joins TRBV4-2 and TRBJ2-1; 11 nucleotides agree with TRBD2. The sequenced sample consisted of naive CD4+ T cells from blood. This receptor was obtained from a man aged 25 to 40 with type 1 diabetes. Written as DNA, the CDR3 is TGTGCCAGCAGCCAAGTTCTAGCGGGGGGCTACGGTGAGCAGTTCTTC. Translation: CASSQVLAGGYGEQFF.